The entry below describes one T cell receptor (beta chain). In the original analysis: Estimated nucleated cell counts came from reference gene primer amplification. The data were produced by immunoSEQ multiplex PCR, yet TCRdb's version contains in-frame clones alone and is incomplete. The DNA was the basis for D and trimming; V, J and clone size are from that table. This sample has around 200,000 clones; 85% occur once, and the top ten carry about 17%. This entry belongs to a study of blood T cell repertoires in COVID-19. The CDR3 covers 15 residues. The J segment lost 5 bases and the V segment lost 5 bases, leaving 8 bases of the junction unmatched. From germline, CDR1 is SGHTA and CDR2 FQGNSA.

This rearrangement joins TRBV7-2 to TRBJ1-1, with 10 nucleotides matching TRBD1. The sequence was obtained from a man aged 35-49 years who had recovered from COVID-19. Sequencing was performed on PBMCs or T cells enriched from blood (not recorded which). The CDR3 DNA reads as TGTGCCAGCAGCCCGCAGACAGGGGGCTTGACTGAAGCTTTCTTT. Its protein is CASSPQTGGLTEAFF.